This T cell receptor (beta chain) was captured in a study of vaccination effects on CD4 cells after COVID-19. Whole-study results and caveats: Recruitment yielded few convalescent patients, and the study had no early post-infection timepoints.

A remark on this clone: The antigen is not known.

Germline CDR1 reads LGHNA; CDR2 reads YNFKEQ. CDR3 length: 16 residues. The junction had 6 bases not matched to a gene; V was cut back by 2 bases and J by 5 bases. Before sequencing, viral peptide pools were used by the ViraFEST assay to expand antigen-specific CD4+ T cells. CD4+ T cell isolation took place after 10 days of culture. Recipients of the vaccine had no prior SARS-CoV-2 infection and negative nucleocapsid antibodies. The method was immunoSEQ multiplex PCR; TCRdb's version includes in-frame clones alone and lacks a portion of them. The table records about 73,000 clones, roughly 79% of them present only once.

The input for sequencing was CD4+ T cells from PBMCs cultured with HCoV-NL63 spike peptides, taken before COVID-19 vaccination. The sequence came from a human donor who received a COVID-19 vaccine. The chain has TRBV4-2 and TRBJ1-6; the match to TRBD1 covers 7 bases. In DNA form, the CDR3 reads TGTGCCAGCAGCCAACCCCGGGACAGCGATAATTCACCCCTCCACTTT. It translates to CASSQPRDSDNSPLHF.